The T cell receptor (beta chain) under discussion was sequenced for a study of blood T cell repertoires in COVID-19. Study information: Samples taken during acute and convalescent COVID-19 were collected in the United States, Italy and Spain. PBMCs, B-cell-depleted T cells, or T cells provided the cDNA or gDNA that made up the material.

V was cut by 1 base and J by 4 bases, with 22 bases left in between. This CDR3 spans 18 amino acids. Germline V CDR1 and CDR2: SEHNR, FQNEAQ (reference sequence). Sequenced by immunoSEQ multiplex PCR; TCRdb stores in-frame clones only, minus some. The sample lists approximately 80,000 clones, approximately 85% seen once, with 2.5% to 3.5% in the top ten. The chain carries TRBV7-9 and TRBJ1-2; D is possibly TRBD1 (5 bases). Source material: peripheral blood. The clonotype was recovered from a woman aged 80 or older with COVID-19, enrolled during active disease. CDR3 coding DNA: TGTGCCAGCAGCTTAGGTTCCCAGGACACTATGTTCACCTATGGCTACACCTTC. Encoded protein: CASSLGSQDTMFTYGYTF.